The rows below give T cell receptor beta chains drawn from one sample of a study of blood T cell repertoires in COVID-19. Here immunoSEQ multiplex PCR was the method, and the copy in TCRdb shows in-frame clones only, minus some. The sample lists around 130,000 clones, around 89% occurring once. The sequencing sample was made of peripheral blood. Receptor source: a man between 45 and 60 years old with active or convalescent COVID-19. Each CDR3 is given with its conserved first and last residue. A D gene is named only where the DNA matches it firmly. Not all rows give a size; the values are once, few, many and, for expanded clones, a class.

CDR3 | DNA | J | V | size | D
CASSPLQGRSTDTQYF | TGTGCCAGCAGTCCCCTGCAGGGCCGAAGCACAGATACGCAGTATTTT | TRBJ2-3 | TRBV27 | NA | NA
CASSFQDTQYF | TGCGCCAGCAGCTTTCAAGATACGCAGTATTTT | TRBJ2-3 | TRBV5-1 | NA | NA
CASSSLNRGETQYF | TGTGCCAGCAGTTCCCTTAACAGGGGAGAGACCCAGTACTTC | TRBJ2-5 | TRBV5-5 | NA | TRBD1
CASSSTVSEAFF | TGTGCCAGCAGCTCCACAGTCTCTGAAGCTTTCTTT | TRBJ1-1 | TRBV7-6 | once | NA
CASNTGTGSREQYF | TGTGCCAGCAATACCGGGACAGGGTCAAGGGAGCAGTACTTC | TRBJ2-7 | TRBV2 | large | TRBD1
CASSPMASGGAGEQFF | TGTGCCAGCAGCCCAATGGCTAGCGGGGGGGCCGGGGAGCAGTTCTTC | TRBJ2-1 | TRBV7-2 | NA | TRBD2
CASSQGLEGTEQYF | TGCGCCAGCAGCCAGGGACTAGAAGGGACCGAGCAGTACTTC | TRBJ2-7 | TRBV4-3 | NA | TRBD2
CASSRDRNTEAFF | TGTGCCAGCAGCCGTGACAGGAACACTGAAGCTTTCTTT | TRBJ1-1 | TRBV6-5 | few | NA
CASSYGGQGGYTF | TGTGCCAGCAGTTACGGAGGACAGGGTGGCTACACCTTC | TRBJ1-2 | TRBV6-2/TRBV6-3 | NA | TRBD1
CASSPDRYNSPLHF | TGTGCCAGCAGCCCCGACAGATATAATTCACCCCTCCACTTT | TRBJ1-6 | TRBV5-4 | few | NA
CASSTRTSGGDYNEQFF | TGTGCCAGTAGTACCAGGACTAGCGGGGGGGATTACAATGAGCAGTTCTTC | TRBJ2-1 | TRBV19 | NA | TRBD2
CASSPTGLAGNQVNTGELFF | TGTGCCAGCAGCCCGACCGGGCTAGCGGGGAATCAAGTGAACACCGGGGAGCTGTTTTTT | TRBJ2-2 | TRBV4-2 | NA | TRBD2
CASSLVQGAETQYF | TGCGCCAGCAGCTTGGTGCAGGGGGCAGAGACCCAGTACTTC | TRBJ2-5 | TRBV5-1 | once | TRBD1
CAWSLGGDRGHGEQFF | TGTGCCTGGAGTCTGGGGGGGGACAGGGGGCATGGTGAGCAGTTCTTC | TRBJ2-1 | TRBV30 | NA | TRBD1
CASSGGLAESTGELFF | TGTGCCAGCAGCGGGGGACTAGCGGAGAGCACCGGGGAGCTGTTTTTT | TRBJ2-2 | TRBV5-8 | NA | TRBD2
CASSRDRDGQPQHF | TGTGCCAGTAGCCGGGACAGGGATGGTCAGCCCCAGCATTTT | TRBJ1-5 | TRBV19 | few | TRBD1
CASSLGQGARWAFF | TGTGCCAGCAGCTTAGGACAGGGGGCTCGCTGGGCTTTCTTT | TRBJ1-1 | TRBV11-2 | NA | TRBD1
CASSFEGSGAYEQYF | TGTGCCAGCAGTTTCGAAGGGAGTGGGGCCTACGAGCAGTACTTC | TRBJ2-7 | TRBV28 | NA | NA
CASSLREGVAFF | TGTGCCAGCAGCCTAAGGGAGGGGGTGGCTTTCTTT | TRBJ1-1 | TRBV7-2 | NA | NA
CASSRQETQYF | TGTGCCAGCTCGCGACAAGAGACCCAGTACTTC | TRBJ2-5 | TRBV18 | NA | NA
CASSLAVTEGKAFF | TGCGCCAGCAGCTTGGCTGTGACGGAGGGAAAAGCTTTCTTT | TRBJ1-1 | TRBV5-1 | once | NA
CATTRTGDGYGYTF | TGTGCCACCACCCGGACAGGGGACGGCTATGGCTACACCTTC | TRBJ1-2 | TRBV24-1 | NA | TRBD1
CASSQGLAGGEVEQFF | TGTGCCAGCAGCCAGGGACTAGCGGGAGGCGAGGTTGAGCAGTTCTTC | TRBJ2-1 | TRBV28 | NA | TRBD2
CASSLRGPETQYF | TGCGCCAGCAGCTTGAGAGGTCCGGAGACCCAGTACTTC | TRBJ2-5 | TRBV5-1 | NA | NA
CATSREWGRGASSYNSPLHF | TGTGCCACCAGCAGAGAGTGGGGCAGGGGGGCAAGCTCCTATAATTCACCCCTCCACTTT | TRBJ1-6 | TRBV15 | NA | TRBD1
CASSQVRDVGGTQYF | TGTGCCAGCAGCCAAGTGAGGGACGTCGGGGGGACCCAGTACTTC | TRBJ2-5 | TRBV14 | NA | NA
CSALGQAPYNEQFF | TGCAGCGCCCTGGGACAGGCTCCCTACAATGAGCAGTTCTTC | TRBJ2-1 | TRBV29-1 | NA | TRBD1
CASGFFAYEQYF | TGTGCTAGTGGTTTTTTCGCCTACGAGCAGTACTTC | TRBJ2-7 | TRBV12-5 | once | NA
CATSTRLGEADTQYF | TGTGCCACCAGCACTAGACTAGGGGAAGCAGATACGCAGTATTTT | TRBJ2-3 | TRBV15 | NA | NA
CASNYPGQGFHEQFF | TGTGCCAGCAACTACCCGGGACAGGGGTTTCATGAGCAGTTCTTC | TRBJ2-1 | TRBV19 | NA | TRBD1
CASSGAGGPSPIYNEQFF | TGCGCCAGCAGTGGGGCCGGGGGACCAAGTCCGATATACAATGAGCAGTTCTTC | TRBJ2-1 | TRBV10-2 | once | NA
CASSFKATGEPQHF | TGTGCCAGCAGCTTTAAGGCAACAGGAGAGCCCCAGCATTTT | TRBJ1-5 | TRBV5-6 | NA | NA
CASIIQGNTEAFF | TGTGCCAGCATTATACAGGGCAACACTGAAGCTTTCTTT | TRBJ1-1 | TRBV6-5 | NA | NA
CASSLVGTSGGLYNEQFF | TGTGCCAGCAGCTTAGTTGGGACTAGCGGGGGGTTATACAATGAGCAGTTCTTC | TRBJ2-1 | TRBV7-2 | NA | TRBD2
CASSSSGGVLETQYF | TGTGCCAGCAGTTCCAGCGGGGGTGTATTGGAGACCCAGTACTTC | TRBJ2-5 | TRBV27 | NA | TRBD2
CASSQDPGEETQYF | TGTGCCAGCAGCCAAGATCCAGGGGAAGAGACCCAGTACTTC | TRBJ2-5 | TRBV4-2 | NA | NA
CASSPPGTRNEKLFF | TGTGCCAGCAGTCCGCCGGGGACACGTAATGAAAAACTGTTTTTT | TRBJ1-4 | TRBV27 | NA | NA
CASRAEAGNNEQFF | TGTGCCAGCAGGGCGGAGGCCGGAAACAATGAGCAGTTCTTC | TRBJ2-1 | TRBV5-4 | NA | NA
CASSLVNRPNEKLFF | TGTGCCAGCAGCTTGGTTAACAGACCAAATGAAAAACTGTTTTTT | TRBJ1-4 | TRBV5-6 | NA | NA
CASSSLSGSYNEQFF | TGTGCCAGCAGCTCTCTTAGCGGGAGTTACAATGAGCAGTTCTTC | TRBJ2-1 | TRBV6-6 | NA | TRBD2